The present T cell receptor (beta chain) was sequenced within a study of blood T cell repertoires in COVID-19. Study-wide context: From the United States, Italy and Spain came samples of acute and convalescent COVID-19. T cells, B-cell-depleted T cells, or PBMCs provided the cDNA or gDNA that served as material.

This clone appeared once. Looked up from germline, CDR1 is SNHLY and CDR2 is FYNNEI. This CDR3 has 13 amino acids. V was cut by 5 bases and J by 3 bases, with 10 bases left in between. Original data processing: Estimation of nucleated cell counts was performed using reference gene primer amplification. The protocol was immunoSEQ multiplex PCR, while the TCRdb copy is restricted to in-frame clones and leaves out a portion. Clonal size and the V and J genes are those of that table, whereas D and trimming came from the DNA. The table records approximately 200,000 clones, roughly 80% of them present only once.

Sequences were obtained from peripheral blood. V gene TRBV2 combines with J gene TRBJ1-1, with D possibly being TRBD1 (6 bases). The clonotype originates from a woman in her 50s with acute or convalescent COVID-19. The DNA of the CDR3 is TGTGCCAGCAGTAACCGACAGGACACTGAAGCTTTCTTT. Encoded protein: CASSNRQDTEAFF.